The 19 T cell receptor beta chains below come from one sample, sequenced in a study of blood T cell repertoires in COVID-19. Measured with immunoSEQ multiplex PCR; TCRdb has only the in-frame clones, and not every one. In the table there are around 360,000 clones, 70% to 90% of which are singletons. Sequenced: PBMCs or T cells enriched from blood (not recorded which). The receptors were sampled from a man aged 40-50 years in a cohort exposed to, infected with or recovered from COVID-19 (not recorded which).

V usage is TRBV7-2 and J usage is TRBJ2-5; TRBD1 might be the D (5 bases). The length of the CDR3 is 13 residues. The V end was cut by 9 bases, the J end by 5 bases, with 16 bases between. Per germline, CDR1 SGHTA and CDR2 FQGNSA. The CDR3 loop is CASNAGPSETQYF. DNA for the CDR3: TGTGCCAGTAACGCAGGGCCCTCTGAGACCCAGTACTTC. Full variable domain (missing parts from reference TRBV7-2 and TRBJ2-5): GAGVSQSPSNKVTEKGKDVELRCDPISGHTALYWYRQSLGQGLEFLIYFQGNSAPDKSGLPSDRFSAERTGGSVSTLTIQRTQQEDSAVYLCASNAGPSETQYFGPGTRLLVL.

This chain connects TRBV6-5 to TRBJ1-6, with D hard to call. This CDR3 region has 14 residues. The V end was cut by 4 bases, the J end by 1 base, with 5 bases between. The germline V gene encodes CDR1 MNHEY and CDR2 SVGAGI. Here the CDR3 reads CASSSRSYNSPLHF. The CDR3 nucleotides read TGTGCCAGCAGTTCCCGGTCCTATAATTCACCCCTCCACTTT.

In DNA, the CDR3 is TGCGCCAGCAGCCAAGATTACAGGAGATATAGCAATCAGCCCCAGCATTTT. This gives the protein CASSQDYRRYSNQPQHF. V is TRBV4-1 and J is TRBJ1-5; D possibly corresponds to TRBD1 (5 bases). This CDR3 contains 17 residues. The germline gives CDR1 MGHRA, CDR2 YSYEKL. Trimming removed 0 bases from V and 0 bases from J, with 12 bases in between.

The chain is built from TRBV5-1 and TRBJ2-1; D might be TRBD2 (5 bases). The V and J ends lost 0 bases and 2 bases respectively, with 12 bases between them. The CDR3 sequence is 16 residues long. Germline loops: CDR1 SGHRS, CDR2 YFSETQ. CDR3 loop: CASSLGRAETYNEQFF. In nucleotides, the CDR3 is TGCGCCAGCAGCTTGGGGCGGGCAGAAACCTACAATGAGCAGTTCTTC. Full variable domain (rest looked up from reference TRBV5-1 and TRBJ2-1): KAGVTQTPRYLIKTRGQQVTLSCSPISGHRSVSWYQQTPGQGLQFLFEYFSETQRNKGNFPGRFSGRQFSNSRSEMNVSTLELGDSALYLCASSLGRAETYNEQFFGPGTRLTVL.

This sequence joins TRBV30 and TRBJ2-2, with TRBD2 as a possible D gene (6 bases). Trimming removed 5 bases from V and 0 bases from J, with 10 bases in between. Per germline, CDR1 GTSNPN and CDR2 SVGIG (reference sequence). CDR3 size: 14 residues. CDR3 nucleotides: TGTGCCTGGGATAGCGGAACGAACACCGGGGAGCTGTTTTTT. Its protein product is CAWDSGTNTGELFF.

This clone was found once. The V gene is TRBV27, the J gene TRBJ2-7; 9 nucleotides line up with TRBD1. The J call is in doubt because the DNA end fits TRBJ2-5 better. The CDR3 length is 14 residues. Germline V CDR1 and CDR2: MNHEY, SMNVEV (reference sequence). The CDR3 reads CASSLGGQGRTQYF. In nucleotides, the CDR3 is TGTGCCAGCAGTTTAGGTGGACAGGGGCGGACCCAGTACTTC.

This clone was observed a few times. The rearrangement joins TRBV18 to TRBJ1-5; D is perhaps TRBD1 (5 bases). This CDR3 spans 14 amino acids. V was trimmed by 5 bases and J by 2 bases, leaving 10 bases between them. The germline CDR1 and CDR2 sequences are KGHSH and LQKENI. DNA for the CDR3: TGTGCCAGCTCAATATCGGGGGGCAATCAGCCCCAGCATTTT. This translates into CASSISGGNQPQHF. Full variable domain (remainder filled in from reference TRBV18 and TRBJ1-5): NAGVMQNPRHLVRRRGQEARLRCSPMKGHSHVYWYRQLPEEGLKFMVYLQKENIIDESGMPKERFSAEFPKEGPSILRIQQVVRGDSAAYFCASSISGGNQPQHFGDGTRLSIL.

The rearrangement uses TRBV11-2 and TRBJ1-3; no clear D. Trimming pared 4 bases from V and 1 base from J, leaving 11 bases between. This CDR3 spans 15 amino acids. The germline V gene has CDR1 SGHAT and CDR2 FQNNGV. The CDR3 spells CASSYGTNSGNTIYF. CDR3 DNA: TGTGCCAGCAGCTATGGTACTAATTCTGGAAACACCATATATTTT.

The chain uses TRBV24-1 and TRBJ2-3; TRBD2 is a possible D gene (6 bases). The V gene's germline CDR1 is KGHDR and CDR2 SFDVKD. The length of the CDR3 is 15 residues. V lost 4 bases and J lost 0, with 10 bases in between. As DNA, the CDR3 is TGTGCCACCAGTGAGGGGGGAGAGAGCACAGATACGCAGTATTTT. Amino acids: CATSEGGESTDTQYF.

This chain links TRBV5-1 with TRBJ1-5; a weak D match, TRBD1 (5 bases). V was shortened by 1 base and J by 0 bases, with 17 bases between the two germline ends. CDR1 is SGHRS, CDR2 YFSETQ, per germline. CDR3 length: 18 amino acids. The CDR3 here is CASSLLPRGVYSNQPQHF. For the CDR3, the DNA is TGCGCCAGCAGCTTGCTACCCCGGGGGGTCTATAGCAATCAGCCCCAGCATTTT.

This CDR3 reads CASSIVRASNQPQHF. The CDR3 DNA reads TGTGCCAGTAGTATAGTCAGGGCCTCCAATCAGCCCCAGCATTTT. V is TRBV19 and J is TRBJ1-5, with TRBD1 as a possible D gene (5 bases). Germline V gene lookup returns CDR1 LNHDA and CDR2 SQIVND (reference sequence). The germline V and J ends were trimmed by 1 base and 3 bases, with 10 bases remaining between them. The CDR3 is 15 amino acids.

This rearrangement joins TRBV4-2 to TRBJ1-1, with 7 nucleotides matching TRBD1. V lost 0 bases, J lost 2 bases, and 6 bases stayed unmatched. The CDR3 covers 16 residues. CDR1 is LGHNA, CDR2 YNFKEQ, per germline. This chain's CDR3 is CASSQEEGASNTEAFF. In DNA form, the CDR3 reads TGTGCCAGCAGCCAAGAGGAGGGGGCCTCAAACACTGAAGCTTTCTTT.

The chain recombines TRBV19 with TRBJ1-1; D unclear. The CDR3 contains 16 residues. Germline V CDR1 and CDR2: LNHDA, SQIVND (reference sequence). Trimming shortened V by 5 bases and J by 0 bases, and 16 bases separated the two germline ends. CDR3 amino acids: CASSPGPLNLNTEAFF. In DNA, the CDR3 is TGTGCCAGTAGTCCAGGTCCGCTTAACCTGAACACTGAAGCTTTCTTT.

This chain connects TRBV20-1 to TRBJ2-7, with 7 bases identical to TRBD1. Losses at the gene ends were 6 bases for V and 4 bases for J; bases not matched to a gene: 3. The germline gives CDR1 DFQATT, CDR2 SNEGSKA (reference sequence). The CDR3 spans 11 residues. The CDR3 region is CSAKTGYEQYF. CDR3 coding DNA: TGCAGTGCAAAGACAGGGTACGAGCAGTACTTC.

The rearrangement joins TRBV25-1 to TRBJ1-5; a weak D match, TRBD1 (6 bases). Trimming stripped 8 bases from V and 7 bases from J, with 12 bases between. Germline V CDR1 and CDR2: MGHDK, SYGVNS. This CDR3 has 12 residues. CDR3 sequence (DNA): TGTGCCAGCGGAACAGGGAACCAGCCCCAGCATTTT. It specifies CASGTGNQPQHF.

J is TRBJ1-1 and V is TRBV5-1, with a tentative D call TRBD1 (5 bases). CDR3 length equals 13 residues. Looked up from germline, CDR1 is SGHRS and CDR2 is YFSETQ. V lost 7 bases, J lost 5 bases, and 15 bases lay in between. The CDR3 DNA reads TGCGCCAGCGCCTTAGGAGGGGAGACTGAAGCTTTCTTT. It codes for CASALGGETEAFF.

This sequence joins TRBV28 and TRBJ2-2; D possibly corresponds to TRBD1 (6 bases). The length of the CDR3 is 16 residues. The V gene's germline CDR1 is MDHEN and CDR2 SYDVKM. Trimming stripped 1 base from V and 4 bases from J, with 13 bases between. This CDR3 reads CASSLLGQGFTGELFF. DNA of the CDR3: TGTGCCAGCAGTTTATTGGGTCAGGGGTTCACCGGGGAGCTGTTTTTT.

The V call is TRBV6-6, the J call TRBJ1-5, with 7 bases matching TRBD1. The CDR3 spans 16 residues. Trimming took 6 bases from V and 0 from J; bases not matched to a gene: 8. The germline V gene encodes CDR1 MNHNY and CDR2 SVGAGI (reference sequence). The CDR3 is CASSLFDRDSNQPQHF. The CDR3 DNA is TGTGCCAGCAGCCTTTTTGACAGGGATAGCAATCAGCCCCAGCATTTT.

This clone turned up a few times. This chain links TRBV19 with TRBJ1-3; possible D gene TRBD1, 6 bases. V dropped 2 bases and J dropped 0 bases, with 8 bases sitting between them. This CDR3 has 15 residues. Germline-derived CDR1 and CDR2 are LNHDA and SQIVND (reference sequence). CDR3 nucleotides: TGTGCCAGTAGTATAACAGGGCACTCTGGAAACACCATATATTTT. Its protein product is CASSITGHSGNTIYF.